The next 4 T cell receptor beta chains were all read from a single sample in a study of cytomegalovirus exposure and HLA in healthy donors. Researchers ran the PCR with 60 Vbeta and 13 Jbeta primers. Profiling relied on immunoSEQ multiplex PCR, and the TCRdb table lists in-frame clones only, not all of them. Among under 200,000 clones listed, 70% to 80% were seen once. The sample taken for sequencing was PBMCs. These receptors originate from a man aged 50-59 years in good health and CMV-seropositive.

This clone is a singleton in its sample. J is TRBJ2-7 and V is TRBV5-5, with 10 bases that match TRBD1. Trimming removed 1 base from V and 3 bases from J; junction bases left unmatched: 4. This CDR3 contains 15 residues. Germline assignment: CDR1 SGHKS and CDR2 YYEKEE (reference sequence). As DNA, the CDR3 is TGTGCCAGCAGCTTGTCAGGGACAGGGGTCTACGAGCAGTACTTC. Translation gives CASSLSGTGVYEQYF.

This clone was detected only once. J is TRBJ1-1 and V is TRBV4-1, with 9 positions matching TRBD1. CDR1 is MGHRA and CDR2 is YSYEKL in the germline V gene. This CDR3 comprises 13 residues. V was clipped by 5 bases and J by 6 bases; unmatched bases: 4. CDR3 sequence: CASSIQGASEAFF. In DNA form, the CDR3 reads TGCGCCAGCAGCATACAGGGGGCGTCTGAAGCTTTCTTT.

The CDR3 DNA is TGTGCCAGTGGAGGGACAGGGTTCTCTGAAGCTTTCTTT. It yields the protein CASGGTGFSEAFF. The rearrangement links TRBV2 to TRBJ1-1; TRBD1 matches 9 bases. CDR1 and CDR2 from the germline V gene are SNHLY and FYNNEI. This CDR3 comprises 13 residues. Trimming cost V 9 bases and J 6 bases; bases outside gene matches: 8.

This clone occurred a few times. The genes are TRBV7-2 and TRBJ1-6; 11 bases line up with TRBD1. With 5 bases clipped from V and 10 bases from J, the junction kept 7 bases outside the gene matches. The CDR3 covers 15 residues. Germline CDR1 is SGHTA and CDR2 is FQGNSA. The CDR3 loop reads CASSGGTGGRSPLHF. The CDR3 bases are TGTGCCAGCAGCGGGGGGACAGGGGGAAGGTCACCCCTCCACTTT.